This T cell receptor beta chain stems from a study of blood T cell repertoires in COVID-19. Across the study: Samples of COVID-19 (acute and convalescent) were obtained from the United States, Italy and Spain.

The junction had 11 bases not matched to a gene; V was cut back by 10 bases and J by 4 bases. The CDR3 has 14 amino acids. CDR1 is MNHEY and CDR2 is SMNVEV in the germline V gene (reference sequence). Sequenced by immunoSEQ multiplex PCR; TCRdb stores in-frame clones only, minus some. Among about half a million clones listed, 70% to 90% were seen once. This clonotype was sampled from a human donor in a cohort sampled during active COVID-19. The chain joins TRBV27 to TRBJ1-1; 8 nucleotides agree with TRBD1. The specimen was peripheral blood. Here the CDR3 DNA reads TGTGCCACAACAGACAGGGGAGGGGGCACTGAAGCTTTCTTT. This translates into CATTDRGGGTEAFF.